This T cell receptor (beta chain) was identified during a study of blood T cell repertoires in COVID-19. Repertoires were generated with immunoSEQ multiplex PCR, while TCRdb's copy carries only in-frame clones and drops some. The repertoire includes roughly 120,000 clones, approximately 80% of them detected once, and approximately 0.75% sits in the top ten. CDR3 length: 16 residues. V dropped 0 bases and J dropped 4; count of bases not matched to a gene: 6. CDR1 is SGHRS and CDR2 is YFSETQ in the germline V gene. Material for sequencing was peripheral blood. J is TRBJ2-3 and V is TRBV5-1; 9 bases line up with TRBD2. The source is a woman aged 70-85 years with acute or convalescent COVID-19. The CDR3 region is CASSLAPAGGADTQYF. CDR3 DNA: TGCGCCAGCAGCTTGGCCCCAGCGGGGGGTGCAGATACGCAGTATTTT.